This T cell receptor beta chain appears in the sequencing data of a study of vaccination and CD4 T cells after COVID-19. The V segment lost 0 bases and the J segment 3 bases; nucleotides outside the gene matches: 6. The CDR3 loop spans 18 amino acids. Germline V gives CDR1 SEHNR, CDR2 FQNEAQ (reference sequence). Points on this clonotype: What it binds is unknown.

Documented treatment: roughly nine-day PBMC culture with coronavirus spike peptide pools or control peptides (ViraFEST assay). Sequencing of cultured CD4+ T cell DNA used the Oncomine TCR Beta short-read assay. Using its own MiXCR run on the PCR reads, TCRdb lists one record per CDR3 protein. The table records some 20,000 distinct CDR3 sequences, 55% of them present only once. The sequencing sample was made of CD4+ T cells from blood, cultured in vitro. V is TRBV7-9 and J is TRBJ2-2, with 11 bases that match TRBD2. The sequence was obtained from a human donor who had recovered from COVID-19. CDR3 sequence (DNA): TGTGCCAGCAGCTTAGCCGGTAGCGGGAGGGCCGACACCGGGGAGCTGTTTTTT. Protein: CASSLAGSGRADTGELFF.